These T cell receptor beta chains were read from a single sample in a study of T cell changes during pregnancy in multiple sclerosis. Here immunoSEQ multiplex PCR was the method, and the copy in TCRdb shows in-frame clones only, minus some. Of some 34,000 clones listed, about 92% are singletons. Sample: CD4+ T cells from peripheral blood mononuclear cells, taken in the third trimester of pregnancy. The receptors here all came from a female donor in good health, enrolled as a control in a pregnancy study. CDR3s include the opening cysteine and the closing phenylalanine or tryptophan. Each record gives: J gene, D gene, V gene, clone size, CDR3 DNA, CDR3 protein. D genes are given only for firm matches. Clone sizes are given selectively: once, few, many, or a class where the clone is expanded.

>TRBJ2-1|.|TRBV7-2|.
TGTGCCAGCAGTCAAGGGGGGGGATACAATGAGCAGTTCTTC
CASSQGGGYNEQFF
>TRBJ1-1|.|TRBV6-6|.
TGTGCCAGCAGTGCGGGAGGGTCGAACACTGAAGCTTTCTTT
CASSAGGSNTEAFF
>TRBJ1-2|.|TRBV7-2|few
TGTGCCAGCAGCTTATTGGCAGGGGACGGCTACACCTTC
CASSLLAGDGYTF
>TRBJ1-2|TRBD1|TRBV9|.
TGTGCCAGCAGCGTAGCTATGTCAGGGACAGCCTATGGCTACACCTTC
CASSVAMSGTAYGYTF
>TRBJ2-3|TRBD1|TRBV5-1|.
TGCGCCAGCAGCTTTGATCGTAACAGGGGGATCTATTTT
CASSFDRNRGIYF
>TRBJ2-3|TRBD2|TRBV4-2|once
TGTGCCAGCAGCCAACTGACTAGCGGGGGCACAGATACGCAGTATTTT
CASSQLTSGGTDTQYF
>TRBJ1-5|.|TRBV7-8|.
TGTGCCAGCAGTCAAGCTGGAGGGGCCCAGCCCCAGCATTTT
CASSQAGGAQPQHF
>TRBJ1-6|.|TRBV6-1|.
TGTGCCGGCCGGGGTCCTAATTCACCCCTCCACTTT
CAGRGPNSPLHF
>TRBJ2-3|TRBD1|TRBV4-1|.
TGCGCCAGCAGCCAAGATACTAACAGGGGACCAGATACGCAGTATTTT
CASSQDTNRGPDTQYF
>TRBJ2-5|.|TRBV6-1|.
TGTGCCAGCTTCAGGGGTTCGGGAGAGACCCAGTACTTC
CASFRGSGETQYF
>TRBJ2-3|TRBD1|TRBV19|.
TGTGCCAGTAGTCTAAGGCAGGGGGCATCAGATACGCAGTATTTT
CASSLRQGASDTQYF
>TRBJ2-2|TRBD1|TRBV7-7|.
TGTGCTAGCAGCAGACAGGGACAGACGAACACCGGGGAGCTGTTTTTT
CASSRQGQTNTGELFF
>TRBJ1-6|.|TRBV4-1|.
TGCGCCAGCAGCCAAGTTGGACAGTCTTTGTATAATTCACCCCTCCACTTT
CASSQVGQSLYNSPLHF
>TRBJ1-2|.|TRBV10-1|.
TGCGCCAGCAGCTGCGAGGGCTACACCTTC
CASSCEGYTF
>TRBJ1-5|.|TRBV7-8|.
TGTGCCAGCAGGGGGCCTAATCAGCCCCAGCATTTT
CASRGPNQPQHF
>TRBJ2-7|TRBD1|TRBV5-6|.
TGTGCCAGCAGCTTAGGGCAGGGGGCGCGGGAGCAGTACTTC
CASSLGQGAREQYF
>TRBJ2-1|.|TRBV6-6|.
TGTGCCAGCACCCCAGACGTAGGTCGGGGGAGTGAGCAGTTCTTC
CASTPDVGRGSEQFF
>TRBJ2-2|.|TRBV4-3|.
TGCGCCAGCAGCCCATTGACAGCCAAGAACACCGGGGAGCTGTTTTTT
CASSPLTAKNTGELFF
>TRBJ1-3|TRBD1|TRBV13|.
TGTGCCAGCAGCGCAGGGGGCGGGCCCATATATTTT
CASSAGGGPIYF
>TRBJ1-2|TRBD1|TRBV5-4|.
TGTGCCAGCAGCCAAAGTCCCGGACAGGCAAACTATGGCTACACCTTC
CASSQSPGQANYGYTF
>TRBJ2-5|.|TRBV4-2|.
TGTGCCAGCAGCCAGGAGCTGAGGTCTGGAGAGACCCAGTACTTC
CASSQELRSGETQYF
>TRBJ1-6|.|TRBV19|.
TGTGCCAGTAGTAGGCGGGGAGGGGATAATTCACCCCTCCACTTT
CASSRRGGDNSPLHF
>TRBJ2-3|.|TRBV19|.
TGTGCCAGTAGTATAGTACGGTGGGATACGCAGTATTTT
CASSIVRWDTQYF
>TRBJ1-1|.|TRBV28|.
TGTGCCAGCACCAGCCCGGCCACCCAAAGCGGTGAAGCTTTCTTT
CASTSPATQSGEAFF
>TRBJ1-2|.|TRBV2|.
TGTGCCACCCCGAAACCCACAGGGAACTATGGCTACACCTTC
CATPKPTGNYGYTF
>TRBJ1-2|TRBD1|TRBV11-2|.
TGTGCCAGCAGCTTAGCAGGTCAGGGGGCAGGCTACACCTTC
CASSLAGQGAGYTF
>TRBJ2-2|.|TRBV7-2|.
TGTGCCAGCAGCTTCTCCAGGGTAACCGGGGAGCTGTTTTTT
CASSFSRVTGELFF
>TRBJ1-1|.|TRBV20-1|.
TGCAGTGCCCACAGGGTTACTGAAGCTTTCTTT
CSAHRVTEAFF
>TRBJ1-3|.|TRBV6-5|.
TGTGCCAGCATAAAGTCCGCGCTTGGAAACACCATATATTTT
CASIKSALGNTIYF
>TRBJ1-5|.|TRBV18|.
TGTGCCAGCTCACCTGGCAGGAATCAGCCCCAGCATTTT
CASSPGRNQPQHF
>TRBJ1-1|.|TRBV30|.
TGTGCCTGGAGTGGAACACCTGAAGCTTTCTTT
CAWSGTPEAFF
>TRBJ1-2|TRBD1|TRBV5-1|.
TGCGCCAGCAGCACCCTGGACAGGGGTGGAGGCTACACCTTC
CASSTLDRGGGYTF
>TRBJ1-2|.|TRBV5-1|.
TGCGCCAGCATCGAACCCTTTCGGGGGTCCACGAACTATGGCTACACCTTC
CASIEPFRGSTNYGYTF
>TRBJ1-1|.|TRBV9|.
TGTGCCAGCACCAAGAGCGGGGAATCGAGCACTGAAGCTTTCTTT
CASTKSGESSTEAFF
>TRBJ1-5|TRBD1|TRBV2|once
TGTGCCAGCAGTGACCAGGGGGGCCAGCCCCAGCATTTT
CASSDQGGQPQHF
>TRBJ2-5|TRBD2|TRBV19|.
TGTGCCAGTAGTCCCTGGGGGGGAGGGGATCGAGAGACCCAGTACTTC
CASSPWGGGDRETQYF
>TRBJ2-1|.|TRBV6-1|.
TGTGCCAGCAGTGAGCGGCACCCTGGGCAGTTCTTC
CASSERHPGQFF
>TRBJ2-7|.|TRBV2|.
TGTGCCAGCAGTACTTGGACCCAGGGGGGCGAGCAGTACTTC
CASSTWTQGGEQYF
>TRBJ2-1|TRBD2|TRBV19|.
TGTGCCAGTACTAGGCTAGCGGGGGGGTCCTACAATGAGCAGTTCTTC
CASTRLAGGSYNEQFF
>TRBJ1-6|TRBD1|TRBV28|.
TGTGCCAGCAGGGGACAGGGCTCCTATAATTCACCCCTCCACTTT
CASRGQGSYNSPLHF
>TRBJ2-5|.|TRBV4-1|.
TGCGCCAGCAGCCCGCCCCGAGGACAAGAGACCCAGTACTTC
CASSPPRGQETQYF
>TRBJ1-2|TRBD1|TRBV18|.
TGTGCCAGCTCACCACCGGGACAGGGGAACTATGGCTACACCTTC
CASSPPGQGNYGYTF
>TRBJ1-1|.|TRBV7-9|.
TGTGCCAGCAGCTTACGCACAGGTAACACTGAAGCTTTCTTT
CASSLRTGNTEAFF
>TRBJ2-1|TRBD2|TRBV7-9|.
TGTGCCAGCAGCGGGACTAGCGGGGGGGTCTATAATGAGCAGTTCTTC
CASSGTSGGVYNEQFF
>TRBJ2-2|TRBD1|TRBV4-2|.
TGTGCCAGCAGCGGACAGGACACCGGGGAGCTGTTTTTT
CASSGQDTGELFF
>TRBJ2-5|TRBD2|TRBV5-5|once
TGTGCCAGCAGCTCGAAAGCCCTAGCGGGGAACCAAGAGACCCAGTACTTC
CASSSKALAGNQETQYF
>TRBJ2-5|.|TRBV7-2|.
TGTGCCAGCACGAGAGGGCGGGAGACCCAGTACTTC
CASTRGRETQYF
>TRBJ1-2|.|TRBV5-1|.
TGCGCCAGCAGCTTGGCCTCTCCAGGCAGTAACTATGGCTACACCTTC
CASSLASPGSNYGYTF
>TRBJ1-3|.|TRBV18|.
TGTGCCAGCTCACCTTCAAGCAGGTCCACCAAGGCTGGAAACACCATATATTTT
CASSPSSRSTKAGNTIYF